This T cell receptor beta chain was sequenced in a study of blood T cell repertoires in COVID-19 (dated by TCRdb to about 2020). Study-wide context: Samples from collaborators originated in the United States, Italy and Spain and spanned both the acute and convalescent phases of COVID-19. The material from the prospective study consisted of cDNA or gDNA derived from T cells, B-cell-depleted T cells, or PBMCs. Subjects who had been exposed to COVID-19, were actively infected with it, or had recovered from it provided the deeply sampled blood TCRbeta repertoires that made up the dataset. A freely available public database, intended as a resource for researchers studying the immune response to SARS-CoV-2, is where the repertoires were released. The samples were drawn from the first 160 participants of the ongoing ImmuneRACE study and from 950 to 1,500 subjects provided by 6 global collaborators. A de-identified subject ID, COVID-19 status, age in years and sex were almost always included in the sample metadata. HLA class I and class II types, where available, came from metadata supplied by the sample provider rather than from assay-based typing.

TCRbeta CDR3 regions were amplified from genomic DNA by means of the immunoSEQ Assay, a bias-controlled multiplex PCR. In the original analysis: Nucleated cell counts per sample were estimated from amplification of reference gene primers within the assay. Sequence reads were collapsed and filtered to measure the absolute abundance of every unique TCRbeta CDR3 rearrangement. For each sample, productive Simpson clonality was calculated by taking the square root of Simpson's diversity index across productive rearrangements. TCRdb took over this immuneACCESS table, retaining in-frame rearrangements with V and J assigned. Such tables are incomplete; in checked studies, under half of the missing clones stem from an unresolved V gene, and the remainder is unexplained. V and J calls and clone size are as listed in that table; D and trimming were resolved from the DNA. The sample includes about 210,000 clones, with over 70% observed a single time. The ten largest clones take up under 8% of the sample.

Each collaborating institution followed its own protocols to collect whole blood in K2EDTA tubes. For TCRbeta analysis, collaborators shipped samples in one of three forms: frozen whole blood, isolated PBMCs, or DNA extracted from either of those sample types. The paper's findings and limits, for the study overall: Clinical and demographic metadata were provided uncurated, with the amount varying by source and participant.

Trimming costs V 10 bases and J 0 bases, and their ends lie 10 bases apart. The CDR3 numbers 13 residues from cysteine through phenylalanine. This entry keeps only the CDR3 DNA: 39 bases, framed from base 1. CDR1 LNHDA and CDR2 SQIVND are derived from the germline V gene (reference sequence). As regards this clone: Its antigen specificity is not known. Base qualities are not provided; no much larger clone lies one nucleotide away.

Sequencing was done on a sample of peripheral blood. The chain employs TRBV19 and TRBJ2-1; TRBD2 could be the D gene, as 6 bases match. This TCR came from a man aged 55 to 70 with acute or convalescent COVID-19. The CDR3 reads as follows: CATQGLSYNEQFF. The DNA sequence follows: TGTGCCACTCAGGGACTCTCCTACAATGAGCAGTTCTTC.